Listed below are T cell receptor beta chains from one sample, sequenced in a study of Ad26.COV2.S vaccination and SARS-CoV-2 variants. Assay used: immunoSEQ multiplex PCR; TCRdb lists only in-frame clones, some missing. The data show 380,000 or so clones, with 88% seen just once and roughly 6% held by the top ten. Here the sequenced sample was peripheral blood, taken in a trial of Ad26.COV2.S vaccine versus placebo. Receptors originate from a person aged 18-65 years who received the Ad26.COV2.S COVID-19 vaccine or a placebo. Each CDR3 is given with its conserved first and last residue. Each record gives: J gene, V gene, clone size, CDR3 protein. Some rows mark clone size as missing; the rest say once, few, many or name a class of expanded clone.

TRBJ2-1 | TRBV2 | . | CASSELTSGGRNEQFF
TRBJ1-3 | TRBV9 | . | CASSVASGGYGNTIYF
TRBJ1-6 | TRBV6-5 | . | CATRTGLKSPLHF
TRBJ2-6 | TRBV27 | . | CASSATGSGANVLTF
TRBJ1-1 | TRBV7-2 | . | CASSLSGNTEAFF
TRBJ2-1 | TRBV6-5 | . | CASTRDSSYNEQFF
TRBJ1-5 | TRBV30 | . | CAFTSGQGLNQPQHF
TRBJ1-4 | TRBV7-2 | once | CASSLATGRWEKLFF
TRBJ1-2 | TRBV12-3/TRBV12-4 | few | CASSFKGGYGYTF
TRBJ1-1 | TRBV6-2/TRBV6-3 | . | CASSYSTGPTMNTEAFF
TRBJ1-2 | TRBV6-6 | . | CASKPRGRDTNYGYTF
TRBJ1-4 | TRBV4-3 | once | CASSQTTGLEKLFF
TRBJ1-2 | TRBV29-1 | . | CSVDTGWNYGYTF
TRBJ1-1 | TRBV7-2 | . | CASSLVGRGQTEAFF
TRBJ2-1 | TRBV28 | . | CASSLYPFQIDEQFF
TRBJ1-3 | TRBV5-6 | . | CASSLGGGSGNTIYF
TRBJ1-1 | TRBV6-6 | . | CASSYANTEAFF
TRBJ1-5 | TRBV7-2 | . | CASSLLMGGGPPQHF
TRBJ2-2 | TRBV2 | once | CASSGRTGGPRVVGELFF
TRBJ2-5 | TRBV12-5 | . | CASGVSGLRETQYF
TRBJ1-3 | TRBV18 | . | CASSGGQAGNTIYF
TRBJ2-2 | TRBV5-1 | . | CASSLIGQPNTGELFF